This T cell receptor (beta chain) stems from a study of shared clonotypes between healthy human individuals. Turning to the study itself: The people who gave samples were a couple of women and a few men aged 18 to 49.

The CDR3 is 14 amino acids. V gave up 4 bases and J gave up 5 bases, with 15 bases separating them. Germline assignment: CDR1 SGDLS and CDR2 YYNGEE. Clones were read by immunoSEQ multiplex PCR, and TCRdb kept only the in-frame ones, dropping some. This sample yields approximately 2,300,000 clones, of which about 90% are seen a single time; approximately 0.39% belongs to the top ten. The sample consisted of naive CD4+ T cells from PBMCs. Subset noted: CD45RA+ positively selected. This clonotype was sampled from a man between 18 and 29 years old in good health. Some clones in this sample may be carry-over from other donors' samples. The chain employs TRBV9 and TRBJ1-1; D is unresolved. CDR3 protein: CASSFPPSGTEAFF. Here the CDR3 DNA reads TGTGCCAGCAGCTTCCCTCCCTCGGGGACTGAAGCTTTCTTT.